This T cell receptor (beta chain) was documented in a study of read filtering for tumor transcriptome and immune sequencing (dated by TCRdb to 2019 to 2021). Turning to the overall study: The cohort had 17 male and approximately 14 female patients with a mean age of roughly 70 years, ranging from roughly 45 to 80. By revised international staging, roughly eight patients were R-ISS I, around 15 were R-ISS II and 6 or 7 were R-ISS III. After DNase treatment, whole-transcriptome libraries were prepared using the TruSeq RNA Access Library Prep Kit. Per sample, about 4.05 to 10.27 million TCR-region mapped reads were obtained with IR-seq, compared with only 85 to 1273 with RNA-seq. The study compared TCR repertoires from targeted immune repertoire sequencing and bulk whole-transcriptome sequencing run on the same bone marrow samples. As a main aim, a read-filtering strategy for immune repertoire data was addressed, with the specific question being whether clonotypes supported by a single read should be removed.

TCR libraries were constructed from about 400 ng RNA using the Immunoverse kit, and molecular barcoded adaptors covering alpha/delta and beta/gamma chains were employed. TCR library preparation used the same RNA that went into transcriptome sequencing. An Illumina HiSeq 4000 with 2 x 150 cycles was used to sequence the TCR libraries. In the paper's pipeline: MiXCR aligned TCR reads to human V, D, J and C references and assembled the aligned reads into CDR3 clonotypes, with quality filtering and error correction included. The tcR package in R was used for analysis of clonotype counts and gene usage diversity. For inspection of raw mapping reads, RNA-seq reads were mapped by STAR aligner version 2.5.3a onto GRCh37 of the human genome. To test how sequencing depth affects detected clonotypes, IR-seq fastq files were randomly downsampled with Seqtk 1.3. The public reads were quality trimmed at Q25 with fastp and then assembled into clones with MiXCR by TCRdb, keeping productive beta chains. Records with the same CDR3 protein are collapsed into one entry carrying the most frequent genes and DNA. TCRdb assigned the V and J calls; the authors' analysis was not used. In all, the sample holds around 130,000 distinct CDR3 sequences, and approximately 13% of those were seen once. Jointly, the top ten make up around 8.3% of the sample.

Every patient had bone marrow sampled at the time of active disease. Isolation of bone marrow mononuclear cells was performed by Ficoll-Hypaque density gradient centrifugation. Myeloma plasma cells were removed and CD138-negative cells were collected by negative selection after labeling with CD138 magnetic microbeads on a MACS separator. Purity of the isolated cells was checked by flow cytometry on an Attune NxT using CD138 antibodies. Total RNA was extracted using TRIzol reagent and was quantified on a NanoDrop spectrophotometer. For each patient, paired RNA-seq and IR-seq were run on the CD138-negative bone marrow sample from that patient. This clonotype was observed at least ten times. The antigen it recognizes is unknown. The record has no base qualities; no much larger clone is one base away. The study at large found these results: Compared with RNA-seq, IR-seq captured clonotypes at much greater depth and more reliably, and a smaller IR-seq throughput was enough to identify most of the shared clonotypes. In IR-seq, single-read clonotypes were approximately 82% of clonotypes but around 3.2% of total reads; in RNA-seq they were about three quarters of clonotypes and 44.6% of reads. The sorted CD138-negative fraction was composed of a mixed bone marrow immune population rather than of purified T cells. The correlation between IR-seq and RNA-seq shared clonotype proportions was increased by removal of single-read clonotypes.

Its CDR3 holds 12 amino acids, cysteine through phenylalanine. The only DNA kept is the CDR3, 36 bases in frame from the first base. CDR1 is given as SEHNR and CDR2 as FQNEAQ, both from the germline V gene (reference sequence). V was cut back by 6 bases and J by 2 bases, leaving a gap of 8 bases between them. Sequenced: a population of CD138-negative cells sorted from bone marrow. This specimen's cell subset or site label, interpreted: bone marrow mononuclear cells depleted of CD138+ plasma/myeloma cells by negative magnetic selection. The V gene is TRBV7-9 and the J gene is TRBJ2-7, with the identity of the D gene unclear. The receptor's source is a donor aged 40 or over with multiple myeloma. The DNA reads TGTGCCAGCAGACACGGGCCCTACGAGCAGTACTTC. Its protein is CASRHGPYEQYF. With all but the CDR3 taken from the reference TRBV7-9 and TRBJ2-7 genes, the full variable domain is: DTGVSQNPRHKITKRGQNVTFRCDPISEHNRLYWYRQTLGQGPEFLTYFQNEAQLEKSRLLSDRFSAERPKGSFSTLEIQRTEQGDSAMYLCASRHGPYEQYFGPGTRLTVT.